Shown below are 10 T cell receptor beta chains from a single sample sequenced in a study of T cells in women clearing cervical HPV infection. Generated by immunoSEQ multiplex PCR, the TCRdb table keeps only in-frame clones and is missing some. The table for this sample gives tens of thousands of clones. The specimen sequenced was blood buffy coat. The receptors shown here come from a woman between 18 and 75 years old with a cervical HPV16 infection that either progressed to CIN3+ or cleared (not recorded which).

With respect to this clone: The read ends 3 residues early relative to the CDR3; the germline J gene fills the gap. The chain uses TRBV2 and TRBJ1-5, with D perhaps matching TRBD1 (5 bases). Trimming stripped 6 bases from V and 1 base from J, with 13 bases between. The CDR3 is made up of 15 amino acids. The germline V gene has CDR1 SNHLY and CDR2 FYNNEI. CDR3 in amino acids: CASSQGEGSNQPQHF. The part of the CDR3 DNA that was read is TGTGCCAGCAGCCAAGGGGAAGGAAGCAATCAGCCC.

As to this clone: The observed sequence ends 3 residues before the CDR3 terminus, with the missing tail filled in from the germline J gene. The rearrangement links TRBV14 to TRBJ1-3, with 9 bases aligning to TRBD1. CDR3 size: 16 residues. The V gene's germline CDR1 is SGHDN and CDR2 FVKESK. V was pared by 3 bases and J by 1 base, with 4 bases of the junction left unmatched. The chain's CDR3 is CASSQAGQGSGNTIYF. The covered CDR3 bases are TGTGCCAGCAGCCAGGCCGGACAGGGGTCTGGAAACACC.

To note about this clone: The DNA ends 3 residues before the CDR3 does, and the rest of the CDR3 is filled in from the germline J gene. The chain has TRBV30 and TRBJ2-3; D is unresolved. Trimming stripped 2 bases from V and 3 bases from J, with 9 bases between. The CDR3 is made up of 13 amino acids. From germline, CDR1 is GTSNPN and CDR2 SVGIG (reference sequence). The covered CDR3 bases are TGTGCCTGGAGTACGATAGCTACAGATACG. It specifies CAWSTIATDT. The CDR3 in full is CAWSTIATDTQYF.

Details on this clone: The read ends 3 residues early relative to the CDR3; the germline J gene fills the gap. The chain is built from TRBV20-1 and TRBJ2-7; D perhaps matches TRBD1 (6 bases). Trimming stripped 3 bases from V and 3 bases from J, with 15 bases between. The CDR3 is 14 amino acids. Germline CDR1 reads DFQATT; CDR2 reads SNEGSKA (reference sequence). CDR3 DNA (partial): TGCAGTGCTAGCTACGTCAGGGGTGACTACGAG. This gives the protein CSASYVRGDYE. The full CDR3 protein reads CSASYVRGDYEQYF.

About this clone itself: The read terminates 3 residues before the CDR3 end, so the remaining end is supplied by the germline J gene. This chain uses TRBV19 with TRBJ2-1, with TRBD2 matching over 12 bases. Germline values: CDR1 LNHDA, CDR2 SQIVND (reference sequence). V lost 5 bases, J lost 0 bases, and 2 bases stayed unmatched. The CDR3 runs 16 residues. CDR3 DNA (partial): TGTGCCAGTAGTCCGACTAGCGGGAGCTCCTACAATGAG. This gives the protein CASSPTSGSSYNE. The full CDR3 sequence reads CASSPTSGSSYNEQFF. The full variable domain, completed using reference TRBV19 and TRBJ2-1, is DGGITQSPKYLFRKEGQNVTLSCEQNLNHDAMYWYRQDPGQGLRLIYYSQIVNDFQKGDIAEGYSVSREKKESFPLTVTSAQKNPTAFYLCASSPTSGSSYNEQFFGPGTRLTVL.

Points on this clone: The DNA ends 3 residues before the CDR3 does, and the rest of the CDR3 is filled in from the germline J gene. The rearrangement uses TRBV18 and TRBJ1-2; D perhaps matches TRBD1 (6 bases). The CDR3 has 15 residues. Germline CDR1 is KGHSH and CDR2 is LQKENI. This CDR3 is CASSPSLQGKEGYTF. The CDR3 bases that were read are TGTGCCAGCTCACCGTCCCTACAGGGAAAGGAGGGC.

On this clone itself: A read error may produce the germline difference seen at one junction end. The CDR3 sequence: CASSLVGTSAETQYF. CDR3 bases read: TGTGCCAGCAGCTTAGTCGGGACTAGCGCAGAGACG. V usage is TRBV7-6 and J usage is TRBJ2-3; 10 nucleotides agree with TRBD2. The missing CDR3 end, 3 residues past where the read stops, is filled in from the germline J gene. The germline gives CDR1 SGHVS, CDR2 FNYEAQ. The CDR3 is 15 amino acids.

To note about this clone: The CDR3 end lies 3 residues beyond the end of the read and is filled in from the germline J gene. This chain connects TRBV7-2 to TRBJ2-2; D gene ambiguous. The CDR3 spans 15 residues. The germline V gene encodes CDR1 SGHTA and CDR2 FQGNSA. The sequenced part of the CDR3 DNA is TGTGCCAGCAGCTTAAAAAAAACAGTTAACGAAAAG. Protein: CASSLKKTVNEK. The whole CDR3 protein reads CASSLKKTVNEKLFF.

This clone is medium-sized (0.01 to 0.1%) by frequency. The sequenced fragment ends 3 residues before the CDR3 boundary, so the rest is inferred from the germline J gene. The chain couples TRBV18 to TRBJ1-4; no reliable D call. From germline, CDR1 is KGHSH and CDR2 LQKENI. The CDR3 contains 15 residues. V gave up 2 bases and J gave up 6 bases, with 13 bases separating them. Partial CDR3 DNA: TGTGCCAGCTCACCAAAGGGTGTAGCGGATGAAAAA. Translated: CASSPKGVADEK. The entire CDR3 reads CASSPKGVADEKLFF.

Worth noting for this clone: Sequencing ends 3 residues short of the CDR3 end; the germline J gene provides the rest. The V gene is TRBV19, the J gene TRBJ2-7, with 8 bases that match TRBD1. J lost 1 base, V lost 3 bases, and 5 bases had no gene match. The CDR3 runs 15 residues. Germline lookup yields CDR1 LNHDA and CDR2 SQIVND (reference sequence). CDR3: CASSMDRAFSYEQYF. The CDR3 DNA, read in part, is TGTGCCAGTAGTATGGACAGGGCCTTTTCCTACGAG.